This T cell receptor (beta chain) was sequenced for a study of blood T cell repertoires in COVID-19. This clone was counted ten times or more. J gave up 7 bases and V 0 bases, and 6 bases lay outside the gene matches. This CDR3 has 16 amino acids. Germline V gene sequence: CDR1 LGHNA, CDR2 YSLEER. The repertoire was sequenced with immunoSEQ multiplex PCR; TCRdb's copy has only in-frame clones and lacks some. The data contain more than 150,000 clones, nearly 80% of them singletons. This clonotype was sampled from a man in his sixties who had been exposed to COVID-19. The sample comprised PBMCs or T cells enriched from blood (not recorded which). The chain uses TRBV4-3 and TRBJ1-2; 12 positions match TRBD1. CDR3 region: CASSQEIGTGGGGYTF. As DNA, the CDR3 is TGCGCCAGCAGCCAAGAAATCGGGACAGGGGGCGGTGGCTACACCTTC.